This T cell receptor (beta chain) came from a study of shared clonotypes between healthy human individuals. Trimming took 6 bases from V and 4 from J; bases not matched to a gene: 11. This CDR3 has 18 residues. Per the germline V gene, CDR1 is LNHDA and CDR2 is SQIVND (reference sequence). TCRdb keeps only in-frame clones here, not all; method: immunoSEQ multiplex PCR. Of roughly 480,000 clones listed, 65% to 80% are singletons. The sequenced material came from PBMCs. The chain couples TRBV19 to TRBJ2-5; 16 bases line up with TRBD2. The TCR was taken from a woman aged 40-49 years in good health. Some clones in this sample may be carry-over from other donors' samples. The DNA for the CDR3 is TGTGCCAGTAGCCTTCACCAGGGACTAGCGGGAGGGCGAGAGACCCAGTACTTC. This gives the protein CASSLHQGLAGGRETQYF.